A selection of T cell receptor beta chains follows, all from one sample in a study of blood T cell repertoires in COVID-19. Clones were sequenced by immunoSEQ multiplex PCR, and TCRdb holds only the in-frame ones, with some missing. Seen here are about 470,000 clones, about nine tenths observed once, and the top ten hold 0.7%. Sequencing used PBMCs or T cells enriched from blood (not recorded which). The receptors stem from a woman between 18 and 30 years old who had recovered from COVID-19. The CDR3 runs from the conserved cysteine through the conserved F or W. The order of the fields is J gene, D gene, clone size, V gene, CDR3 protein, CDR3 DNA. D genes are given only for firm matches. Size tells how often a clone was seen (once, few, many) or the class of an expanded clone, and some rows leave it out.

J: TRBJ2-7; D: NA; size: NA; V: TRBV5-1; CDR3: CASRTDLAYEQYF; DNA: TGCGCCAGCAGGACGGACTTGGCCTACGAGCAGTACTTC
J: TRBJ1-6; D: TRBD1; size: NA; V: TRBV6-5; CDR3: CASSPTGNDSPLHF; DNA: TGTGCCAGCAGCCCGACAGGGAACGATTCACCCCTCCACTTT
J: TRBJ2-7; D: NA; size: NA; V: TRBV7-9; CDR3: CASSLEGAQQEYF; DNA: TGTGCCAGCAGCTTAGAAGGGGCGCAGCAGGAGTACTTC
J: TRBJ1-2; D: TRBD1; size: NA; V: TRBV7-9; CDR3: CASSLDRGPKGYTF; DNA: TGTGCCAGCAGCTTAGACAGGGGCCCCAAAGGCTACACCTTC
J: TRBJ2-7; D: NA; size: NA; V: TRBV5-1; CDR3: CASTSTGSYEQYF; DNA: TGCGCCAGCACCTCGACAGGCTCCTACGAGCAGTACTTC
J: TRBJ2-7; D: TRBD1; size: NA; V: TRBV19; CDR3: CATEQGYEQYF; DNA: TGTGCCACCGAACAGGGGTACGAGCAGTACTTC
J: TRBJ2-3; D: NA; size: NA; V: TRBV18; CDR3: CASSPTGTITDTQYF; DNA: TGTGCCAGCTCACCTACAGGGACCATCACAGATACGCAGTATTTT
J: TRBJ1-2; D: TRBD1; size: NA; V: TRBV24-1; CDR3: CATSPGTGIPYGYTF; DNA: TGTGCCACCAGTCCCGGGACAGGGATCCCTTATGGCTACACCTTC
J: TRBJ1-1; D: NA; size: once; V: TRBV19; CDR3: CASKEGIRTEAFF; DNA: TGTGCCAGTAAGGAGGGAATAAGGACTGAAGCTTTCTTT
J: TRBJ1-1; D: NA; size: few; V: TRBV7-8; CDR3: CASSSPQGWSTEAFF; DNA: TGTGCCAGCAGCTCCCCTCAGGGATGGAGCACTGAAGCTTTCTTT
J: TRBJ2-7; D: TRBD2; size: NA; V: TRBV9; CDR3: CASSAGLAGGEQYF; DNA: TGTGCCAGCAGCGCGGGACTAGCGGGGGGGGAGCAGTACTTC
J: TRBJ1-2; D: TRBD1; size: once; V: TRBV30; CDR3: CAWTRTGGIYGYTF; DNA: TGTGCCTGGACCCGGACAGGGGGTATCTATGGCTACACCTTC
J: TRBJ2-5; D: NA; size: NA; V: TRBV9; CDR3: CASSVGEGGETQYF; DNA: TGTGCCAGCAGCGTAGGAGAGGGGGGGGAGACCCAGTACTTC
J: TRBJ2-2; D: NA; size: NA; V: TRBV6-5; CDR3: CASSDWDLNTGELFF; DNA: TGTGCCAGCAGCGACTGGGACTTGAACACCGGGGAGCTGTTTTTT
J: TRBJ2-7; D: NA; size: NA; V: TRBV5-4; CDR3: CASSLEYAAYEQYF; DNA: TGTGCCAGCAGCTTGGAGTACGCAGCCTACGAGCAGTACTTC
J: TRBJ1-1; D: NA; size: NA; V: TRBV19; CDR3: CASSAGSEAFF; DNA: TGTGCCAGTAGTGCCGGGAGTGAAGCTTTCTTT
J: TRBJ2-1; D: TRBD1; size: once; V: TRBV5-1; CDR3: CASSPGQGGNEQFF; DNA: TGCGCCAGCAGCCCCGGACAGGGGGGAAATGAGCAGTTCTTC
J: TRBJ1-2; D: NA; size: few; V: TRBV10-3; CDR3: CAISRDYGYTF; DNA: TGTGCCATCAGTCGAGACTATGGCTACACCTTC
J: TRBJ2-7; D: NA; size: NA; V: TRBV5-1; CDR3: CASRGWQGQGYEQYF; DNA: TGCGCCAGCAGGGGGTGGCAGGGCCAAGGGTACGAGCAGTACTTC
J: TRBJ2-3; D: NA; size: NA; V: TRBV7-2; CDR3: CASSLGVSTDTQYF; DNA: TGTGCCAGCAGCTTAGGCGTTAGCACAGATACGCAGTATTTT
J: TRBJ2-5; D: NA; size: NA; V: TRBV24-1; CDR3: CATRGGETQYF; DNA: TGTGCCACCAGGGGGGGAGAGACCCAGTACTTC
J: TRBJ1-1; D: NA; size: once; V: TRBV19; CDR3: CASSDDRETEAFF; DNA: TGTGCCAGTAGCGATGACAGAGAGACTGAAGCTTTCTTT
J: TRBJ1-3; D: TRBD1; size: few; V: TRBV7-9; CDR3: CASNRGGEGNTIYF; DNA: TGTGCCAGCAACAGGGGGGGCGAAGGAAACACCATATATTTT
J: TRBJ1-2; D: NA; size: once; V: TRBV28; CDR3: CASSPSGQGPNYGYTF; DNA: TGTGCCAGCAGTCCTTCAGGGCAGGGTCCTAACTATGGCTACACCTTC
J: TRBJ2-5; D: TRBD2; size: NA; V: TRBV5-6; CDR3: CASSSAGGQETQYF; DNA: TGTGCCAGCAGCTCAGCGGGGGGACAAGAGACCCAGTACTTC
J: TRBJ1-1; D: TRBD1; size: NA; V: TRBV5-4; CDR3: CASSPGQANQGAFF; DNA: TGTGCCAGCAGCCCGGGACAGGCTAACCAAGGGGCTTTCTTT
J: TRBJ2-3; D: NA; size: NA; V: TRBV7-9; CDR3: CASSLLVATDTQYF; DNA: TGTGCCAGCAGCTTACTAGTCGCAACAGATACGCAGTATTTT
J: TRBJ1-1; D: TRBD1; size: NA; V: TRBV29-1; CDR3: CSVGRGQGTEAFF; DNA: TGCAGCGTTGGCAGGGGGCAAGGGACTGAAGCTTTCTTT
J: TRBJ1-2; D: NA; size: NA; V: TRBV28; CDR3: CASSLGQGGGYTF; DNA: TGTGCCAGCAGTTTGGGGCAGGGAGGGGGCTACACCTTC
J: TRBJ2-1; D: NA; size: NA; V: TRBV29-1; CDR3: CSTPGVVNNEQFF; DNA: TGCAGCACACCTGGAGTGGTTAACAATGAGCAGTTCTTC
J: TRBJ2-1; D: TRBD1; size: NA; V: TRBV7-9; CDR3: CASSSGGTGAYNEQFF; DNA: TGTGCCAGCAGCTCGGGGGGGACAGGGGCCTACAATGAGCAGTTCTTC
J: TRBJ2-3; D: NA; size: NA; V: TRBV11-2; CDR3: CASSLDARSTDTQYF; DNA: TGTGCCAGCAGCTTAGATGCTAGGAGCACAGATACGCAGTATTTT
J: TRBJ2-7; D: TRBD2; size: NA; V: TRBV27; CDR3: CASSPDQAGNEQYF; DNA: TGTGCCAGCAGTCCAGACCAAGCGGGGAACGAGCAGTACTTC
J: TRBJ2-2; D: NA; size: NA; V: TRBV11-3; CDR3: CASSLEGPRGSSNTGELFF; DNA: TGTGCCAGCAGCTTAGAGGGCCCTAGGGGGAGCTCGAACACCGGGGAGCTGTTTTTT
J: TRBJ2-5; D: TRBD2; size: NA; V: TRBV6-5; CDR3: CASSYSRGVKTQYF; DNA: TGTGCCAGCAGTTACTCGCGGGGGGTCAAGACCCAGTACTTC
J: TRBJ1-2; D: TRBD1; size: once; V: TRBV7-2; CDR3: CASSRDRGTNYGYTF; DNA: TGTGCCAGCAGCAGGGACAGGGGAACGAACTATGGCTACACCTTC
J: TRBJ2-5; D: NA; size: NA; V: TRBV19; CDR3: CASSIERGETQYF; DNA: TGTGCCAGTAGTATAGAGAGAGGCGAGACCCAGTACTTC
J: TRBJ2-7; D: NA; size: NA; V: TRBV2; CDR3: CASAGQATEQYF; DNA: TGTGCCAGCGCGGGGCAGGCCACCGAGCAGTACTTC
J: TRBJ2-3; D: TRBD2; size: NA; V: TRBV7-2; CDR3: CASRSQLAGATDTQYF; DNA: TGTGCCAGCCGATCACAGTTAGCGGGGGCTACAGATACGCAGTATTTT
J: TRBJ2-3; D: TRBD2; size: NA; V: TRBV11-3; CDR3: CASSLRGGREDTQYF; DNA: TGTGCCAGCAGCTTGCGGGGGGGCCGGGAAGATACGCAGTATTTT
J: TRBJ2-3; D: NA; size: NA; V: TRBV5-1; CDR3: CASSPSPNPYF; DNA: TGCGCCAGCAGCCCCTCCCCTAACCCGTATTTT
J: TRBJ2-5; D: TRBD1; size: NA; V: TRBV7-6; CDR3: CASSLVAQGETQYF; DNA: TGTGCCAGCAGCTTAGTAGCACAGGGGGAGACCCAGTACTTC
J: TRBJ2-5; D: NA; size: NA; V: TRBV3-1/TRBV3-2; CDR3: CASTITRGETQYF; DNA: TGTGCCAGCACCATAACACGGGGAGAGACCCAGTACTTC